Presented here are 17 T cell receptor beta chains from one specimen sequenced in a study of cytomegalovirus exposure and HLA in healthy donors. 13 Jbeta primers and 60 Vbeta primers were used for the PCR. The protocol was immunoSEQ multiplex PCR, while the TCRdb copy is restricted to in-frame clones and leaves out a portion. The table lists about 93,000 clones, under 85% of them singletons. Material for sequencing was PBMCs. These TCRs come from a boy younger than 18 in good health and CMV-seronegative.

As regards this clone: The junction shows a germline mismatch at one end, possibly a read error. The rearrangement links TRBV7-7 to TRBJ2-5; TRBD2 aligns across 14 bases. Germline CDR1 SSHAT, CDR2 FNYEAQ (reference sequence). This CDR3 has 19 amino acids. In nucleotides, the CDR3 is TGTGCTAGCAGCTTACGGGGACTAGCGGGGGATTCTTTGAGAGAGACCCAGTACTTC. Translated: CASSLRGLAGDSLRETQYF.

The gene calls are TRBV9 and TRBJ2-7; TRBD1 is a possible D gene (6 bases). Germline CDR1 reads SGDLS; CDR2 reads YYNGEE. V lost 2 bases and J 7 bases, leaving 19 bases between the germline ends. The CDR3 spans 15 residues. CDR3 coding DNA: TGTGCCAGCAGCGTCTCCGGGACAACAGGGAGAGAGCAGTACTTC. As protein: CASSVSGTTGREQYF.

The V gene is TRBV11-2, the J gene TRBJ2-6, with a tentative D call TRBD2 (5 bases). Germline CDR1 is SGHAT and CDR2 is FQNNGV. Deletions cut 6 bases from V and 4 bases from J, with 13 bases between. The CDR3 is 15 residues long. The CDR3 spells CASRTREYGANVLTF. The CDR3 DNA is TGTGCCAGCAGAACTAGGGAATACGGGGCCAACGTCCTGACTTTC. Drawing the rest from reference TRBV11-2 and TRBJ2-6, the complete variable domain is EAGVAQSPRYKIIEKRQSVAFWCNPISGHATLYWYQQILGQGPKLLIQFQNNGVVDDSQLPKDRFSAERLKGVDSTLKIQPAKLEDSAVYLCASRTREYGANVLTFGAGSRLTVL.

The chain couples TRBV15 to TRBJ2-3; D uncertain. Trimming pared 6 bases from V and 2 bases from J, leaving 12 bases between. The CDR3 has 14 residues. Germline loops: CDR1 LNHNV, CDR2 YYDKDF (reference sequence). CDR3 amino acids: CATSIAGFTDTQYF. The CDR3 DNA reads as TGTGCCACCAGTATAGCTGGCTTCACAGATACGCAGTATTTT.

The chain carries TRBV15 and TRBJ2-7, with 8 nucleotides matching TRBD1. This CDR3 is 15 amino acids long. The V segment lost 0 bases and the J segment 2 bases; nucleotides outside the gene matches: 3. CDR1 is LNHNV and CDR2 is YYDKDF in the germline V gene (reference sequence). CDR3 residues: CATSREQGGTYEQYF. The CDR3 DNA follows: TGTGCCACCAGCAGAGAACAGGGGGGAACCTACGAGCAGTACTTC.

The chain employs TRBV11-2 and TRBJ2-2; 7 nucleotides line up with TRBD1. The V and J ends lost 4 bases and 5 bases, in that order; junction bases with no gene match: 19. The CDR3 has 19 residues. Germline CDR1 SGHAT, CDR2 FQNNGV. The CDR3 spells CASSSDEEVTGTRTGELFF. The CDR3 DNA follows: TGTGCCAGCAGCTCGGACGAGGAGGTGACAGGGACGAGGACCGGGGAGCTGTTTTTT.

The chain joins TRBV7-2 to TRBJ1-1; D not certain. The CDR3 contains 15 residues. Germline CDR1 and CDR2: SGHTA and FQGNSA. V shed 2 bases and J shed 3 bases, with 13 bases lying between them. CDR3 sequence: CASSLMGRQDTEAFF. DNA of the CDR3: TGTGCCAGCAGCTTAATGGGCCGGCAGGACACTGAAGCTTTCTTT.

This clone showed up just once. The chain uses TRBV7-9 and TRBJ2-7; 9 nucleotides line up with TRBD1. The CDR3 covers 14 residues. The V segment lost 5 bases and the J segment 4 bases; nucleotides outside the gene matches: 6. CDR1 and CDR2 from the germline V gene are SEHNR and FQNEAQ (reference sequence). The CDR3 DNA is TGTGCCAGCAGCGTGGGGGACAGGGCGTACGAGCAGTACTTC. The encoded protein is CASSVGDRAYEQYF.

The chain is built from TRBV30 and TRBJ1-2, with D perhaps matching TRBD1 (5 bases). The CDR3 has 14 residues. V was trimmed by 0 bases and J by 4 bases, leaving 12 bases between them. Germline V gene lookup returns CDR1 GTSNPN and CDR2 SVGIG (reference sequence). The CDR3: CAWSVSGEGYGYTF. Here the CDR3 DNA reads TGTGCCTGGAGTGTGTCGGGGGAGGGCTATGGCTACACCTTC.

The V call is TRBV28, the J call TRBJ2-7, with D maybe TRBD1 (6 bases). Germline CDR1 is MDHEN and CDR2 is SYDVKM. V was clipped by 3 bases and J by 2 bases, with 11 bases between them. CDR3 length equals 14 residues. CDR3: CASSLKGVPYEQYF. For the CDR3, the DNA is TGTGCCAGCAGTTTGAAGGGGGTCCCCTACGAGCAGTACTTC.

This chain connects TRBV18 to TRBJ2-5, with 11 bases lining up with TRBD1. With 5 bases clipped from V and 5 bases from J, the junction kept 10 bases outside the gene matches. The germline V gene has CDR1 KGHSH and CDR2 LQKENI. The CDR3 covers 16 residues. CDR3: CASSTSGQGAGETQYF. Written as DNA, the CDR3 is TGTGCCAGCTCAACGTCCGGACAGGGGGCAGGGGAGACCCAGTACTTC.

The rearrangement joins TRBV9 to TRBJ1-3; 7 bases are shared with TRBD1. The CDR3 is made up of 16 amino acids. The germline V gene encodes CDR1 SGDLS and CDR2 YYNGEE. Trimming removed 0 bases from V and 0 bases from J; junction bases left unmatched: 3. As DNA, the CDR3 is TGTGCCAGCAGCGTAGACGAGGGGGCCTCTGGAAACACCATATATTTT. It codes for CASSVDEGASGNTIYF.

V gene TRBV21-1 combines with J gene TRBJ2-7; TRBD1, the table's D call, was not compared with the DNA. TRBV21-1 is deemed a pseudogene. The CDR3 spans 14 residues. The CDR3 nucleotides read TGTGCCATTAAAAGAGGGACAGGGCCCTACGAGCAGTACTTC. Translation gives CAIKRGTGPYEQYF.

The chain employs TRBV29-1 and TRBJ2-5; a weak D match, TRBD2 (5 bases). Trimming cost V 5 bases and J 0 bases, with 13 bases left between them. Germline CDR1 is SQVTM and CDR2 is ANQGSEA. The CDR3 runs to 14 residues. The DNA for the CDR3 is TGCAGCGTTCTCGGGAAGGAGTACCAAGAGACCCAGTACTTC. Its translation: CSVLGKEYQETQYF. The whole variable domain, remainder taken from reference TRBV29-1 and TRBJ2-5, is SAVISQKPSRDICQRGTSLTIQCQVDSQVTMMFWYRQQPGQSLTLIATANQGSEATYESGFVIDKFPISRPNLTFSTLTVSNMSPEDSSIYLCSVLGKEYQETQYFGPGTRLLVL.

This clone has only a few counts. The V gene is TRBV7-9, the J gene TRBJ1-1, with D unclear. V was clipped by 11 bases and J by 4 bases, with 14 bases between them. CDR3 size: 12 residues. Germline CDR1 is SEHNR and CDR2 is FQNEAQ (reference sequence). The CDR3 sequence is CAVKVRGTEAFF. The CDR3 DNA is TGTGCCGTAAAAGTCCGGGGCACTGAAGCTTTCTTT. Based on the CDR3 plus reference TRBV7-9 and TRBJ1-1, the full variable domain is DTGVSQNPRHKITKRGQNVTFRCDPISEHNRLYWYRQTLGQGPEFLTYFQNEAQLEKSRLLSDRFSAERPKGSFSTLEIQRTEQGDSAMYLCAVKVRGTEAFFGQGTRLTVV.

Only one count was recorded for this clone. V usage is TRBV5-1 and J usage is TRBJ1-1; D is uncertain. Trimming stripped 4 bases from V and 2 bases from J, with 12 bases between. Germline V gene sequence: CDR1 SGHRS, CDR2 YFSETQ. The CDR3 covers 14 residues. The CDR3 DNA follows: TGCGCCAGCAGCGTTGAGACTGGAAACACTGAAGCTTTCTTT. Residues: CASSVETGNTEAFF.

The chain couples TRBV20-1 to TRBJ1-4; D is undetermined. Germline V lookup: CDR1 DFQATT, CDR2 SNEGSKA (reference sequence). Trimming removed 4 bases from V and 8 bases from J, with 8 bases in between. The CDR3 has 11 amino acids. The CDR3 nucleotides are TGCAGTGCTACAACGGGAGAAAAACTGTTTTTT. Translation gives CSATTGEKLFF.